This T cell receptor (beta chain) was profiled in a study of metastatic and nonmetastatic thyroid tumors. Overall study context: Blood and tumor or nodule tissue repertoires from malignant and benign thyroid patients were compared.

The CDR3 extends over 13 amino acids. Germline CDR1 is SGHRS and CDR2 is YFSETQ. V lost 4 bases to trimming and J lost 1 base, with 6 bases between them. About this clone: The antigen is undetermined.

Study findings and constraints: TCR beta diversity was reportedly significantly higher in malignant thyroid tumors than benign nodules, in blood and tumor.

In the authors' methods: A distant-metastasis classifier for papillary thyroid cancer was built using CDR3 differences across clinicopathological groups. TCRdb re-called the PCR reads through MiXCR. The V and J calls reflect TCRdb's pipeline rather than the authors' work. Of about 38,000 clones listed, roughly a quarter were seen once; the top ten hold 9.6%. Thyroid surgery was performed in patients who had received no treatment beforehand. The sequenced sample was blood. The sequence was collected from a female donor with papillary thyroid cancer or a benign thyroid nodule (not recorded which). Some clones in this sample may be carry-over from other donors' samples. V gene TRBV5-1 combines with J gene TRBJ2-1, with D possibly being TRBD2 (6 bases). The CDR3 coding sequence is TGCGCCAGCAGCCGGGGGTCCTACAATGAGCAGTTCTTC. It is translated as CASSRGSYNEQFF.